A selection of T cell receptor beta chains follows, all from one sample in a study of T cell responses to AZD1222 COVID-19 vaccine. The data were produced by immunoSEQ multiplex PCR, yet TCRdb's version contains in-frame clones alone and is incomplete. This repertoire shows about 140,000 clones, around nine tenths found once; its top ten account for about 4%. The source was peripheral blood, collected 28 days after the second AZD1222 dose. The receptors derive from an adult who received the AZD1222 COVID-19 vaccine. The CDR3 runs from the conserved cysteine through the conserved F or W. A D gene is named only where the DNA matches it firmly. Not all rows give a size; the values are once, few, many and, for expanded clones, a class.

clone_size j_call d_call v_call cdr3_nt cdr3_aa
few TRBJ1-2 TRBD1 TRBV2 TGTGCCAGCAGTGCAGGGGGCGATGGCTACACCTTC CASSAGGDGYTF
- TRBJ2-1 - TRBV11-3 TGTGCCAGCAGCCCAGGGGAGGGGAGGCAGTTCTTC CASSPGEGRQFF
- TRBJ1-5 TRBD1 TRBV6-5 TGTGCCAGCATCGAACAGGGGTCGGGGCCCCAGCATTTT CASIEQGSGPQHF
- TRBJ1-4 TRBD1 TRBV3-1/TRBV3-2 TGTGCCAGCAGCCGGACACAGGGGTATGAAAAACTGTTTTTT CASSRTQGYEKLFF
- TRBJ1-1 - TRBV5-8 TGTGCCAGCAGCTTGGATAAGGGTGTAAACACTGAAGCTTTCTTT CASSLDKGVNTEAFF
- TRBJ1-4 - TRBV7-2 TGTGCCAGCAGCCTAGCGGGGGGGGTAGGCGAAAAACTGTTTTTT CASSLAGGVGEKLFF
- TRBJ2-7 - TRBV7-9 TGTGCCAGCAGCTCCGCGAGTTCAGTTCACGAGCAGTACTTC CASSSASSVHEQYF
- TRBJ1-5 - TRBV3-1/TRBV3-2 TGTGCCAGCAGCCCCACAAGAAGCAATCAGCCCCAGCATTTT CASSPTRSNQPQHF
- TRBJ2-7 - TRBV2 TGTGCCAGCAGTGATACAGGCCGTACACCTACGAGAGAGCAGTACTTC CASSDTGRTPTREQYF
- TRBJ1-1 - TRBV7-9 TGTGCCAGCAGACTCCTTCTTGAGGGGACTGAAGCTTTCTTT CASRLLLEGTEAFF
- TRBJ1-5 - TRBV27 TGTGCCAGCAGGTTCGGAGATCAGCCCCAGCATTTT CASRFGDQPQHF
once TRBJ2-7 - TRBV7-2 TGTGCCAGCAGCACCGCTTTGGGGGTGGGATACGAGCAGTACTTC CASSTALGVGYEQYF
once TRBJ1-5 - TRBV28 TGTGCCAGCAGTTTAATGGATCAGCCCCAGCATTTT CASSLMDQPQHF
once TRBJ2-5 - TRBV2 TGTGCCAGCACCCCCATGGGCAGATTTGAAGAGACCCAGTACTTC CASTPMGRFEETQYF
- TRBJ1-6 TRBD1 TRBV5-1 TGCGCCAGCAGACGGGACAGGGGGCCTTCACCCCTCCACTTT CASRRDRGPSPLHF
- TRBJ2-3 - TRBV19 TGTGCCAGTACCATCGGGGGAGCCGACACAGATACGCAGTATTTT CASTIGGADTDTQYF
- TRBJ2-1 TRBD1 TRBV24-1 TGTGCCACCAGTGACCCGCTGGACAGGGACCAGCAGTTCTTC CATSDPLDRDQQFF
- TRBJ1-6 - TRBV5-1 TGCGCCAGCAGCCTACAGGGCGAGCATTCACCCCTCCACTTT CASSLQGEHSPLHF
once TRBJ2-3 TRBD1 TRBV4-3 TGCGCCAGCAGCCAAGATTTAGTCCGACAGGGAGAGACGCAGTATTTT CASSQDLVRQGETQYF
- TRBJ1-6 - TRBV4-3 TGCGCCAGCAGCCAAGACAGGGGTGTCTATAATTCACCCCTCCACTTT CASSQDRGVYNSPLHF
few TRBJ2-2 - TRBV9 TGTGCCAGCAGCCCAGAGGTCGGTGGAGCTGTGACCGGGGAGCTGTTTTTT CASSPEVGGAVTGELFF
- TRBJ1-2 TRBD1 TRBV4-2 TGTGCCAGCAGCCCAGTTGAAACAGGGGGTCGGAGGGGCTACACCTTC CASSPVETGGRRGYTF
- TRBJ1-6 TRBD1 TRBV27 TGTGCCAGCAGGGCCTGGACAGGCGCCGATTCACCCCTCCACTTT CASRAWTGADSPLHF
- TRBJ2-2 - TRBV12-5 TGTGCTAGTGGGGCGGGGACGAACACCGGGGAGCTGTTTTTT CASGAGTNTGELFF
- TRBJ2-5 TRBD2 TRBV20-1 TGCAGTGCTAGTGCTTCGCGGGGGGCTGGAGAGACCCAGTACTTC CSASASRGAGETQYF
- TRBJ2-7 - TRBV18 TGTGCCAGCTCAGCCACGGTAGGGTCCTACGAGCAGTACTTC CASSATVGSYEQYF
few TRBJ1-4 - TRBV18 TGTGCCAGCTCACCAAACCCCGGGGTTCTAACTAATGAAAAACTGTTTTTT CASSPNPGVLTNEKLFF
once TRBJ2-3 - TRBV5-1 TGCGCCAGCAGCAAATCTCTGCTCACAGATACGCAGTATTTT CASSKSLLTDTQYF
- TRBJ1-1 - TRBV7-9 TGTGCCAGCAGCTTAGGGTGGTCAGGCTTGACTGAAGCTTTCTTT CASSLGWSGLTEAFF
- TRBJ2-1 TRBD2 TRBV2 TGTGCCAGCAAAAGGACTAGTTCTGTCGATGAGCAGTTCTTC CASKRTSSVDEQFF
- TRBJ1-2 TRBD1 TRBV3-1/TRBV3-2 TGTGCCAGCACCTCGACCGGGACAGGACGGATTCACCGCTATGGCTACACCTTC CASTSTGTGRIHRYGYTF